This entry features one T cell receptor beta chain sequence. The source of the sample is a study of blood T cell repertoires in COVID-19. About the research overall: The study drew acute and convalescent COVID-19 samples from the United States, Italy and Spain. From T cells, B-cell-depleted T cells, or PBMCs came the material, which was cDNA or gDNA.

This CDR3 region has 13 residues. Trimming left V 3 bases short and J 6 bases short, with 12 bases between. Germline values: CDR1 MRHNA, CDR2 SNTAGT. Original processing methods: From reference gene primer amplification, estimates of nucleated cell counts were derived. Data came from immunoSEQ multiplex PCR; TCRdb stores just in-frame clones and leaves some out. The D gene and trimming were derived from the DNA, and the V and J assignments and clone size from that table. The repertoire includes roughly 230,000 clones, roughly four fifths of them detected once, and around 6.8% sits in the top ten. The receptor's source is a woman in her 50s with acute or convalescent COVID-19. What was sequenced was peripheral blood. The rearrangement uses TRBV6-4 and TRBJ2-7, with no clear D. In DNA, the CDR3 is TGTGCCAGCAGTGAATCCGTCTCCCTCGAGCAGTACTTC. Protein product: CASSESVSLEQYF.